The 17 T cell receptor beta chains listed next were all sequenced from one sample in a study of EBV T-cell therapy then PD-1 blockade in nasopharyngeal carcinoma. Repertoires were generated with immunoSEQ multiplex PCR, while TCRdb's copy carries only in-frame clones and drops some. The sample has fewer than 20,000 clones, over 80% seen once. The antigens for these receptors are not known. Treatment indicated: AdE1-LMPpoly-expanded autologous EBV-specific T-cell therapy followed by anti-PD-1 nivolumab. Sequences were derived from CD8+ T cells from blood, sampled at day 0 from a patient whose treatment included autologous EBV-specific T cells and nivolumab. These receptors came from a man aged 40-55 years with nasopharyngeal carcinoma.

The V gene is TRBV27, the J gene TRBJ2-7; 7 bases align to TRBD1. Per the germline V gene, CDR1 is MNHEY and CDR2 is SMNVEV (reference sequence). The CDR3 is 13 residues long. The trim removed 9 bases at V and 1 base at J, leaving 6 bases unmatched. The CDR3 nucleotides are TGTGCCAGTTACCGGGACAGTTCCTACGAGCAGTACTTC. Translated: CASYRDSSYEQYF.

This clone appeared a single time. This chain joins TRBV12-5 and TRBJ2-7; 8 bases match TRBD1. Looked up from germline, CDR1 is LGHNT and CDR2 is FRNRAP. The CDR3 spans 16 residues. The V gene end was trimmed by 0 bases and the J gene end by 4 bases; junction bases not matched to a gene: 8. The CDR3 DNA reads TGTGCTAGTGGTTTGGTAGGTCGGACAGGGAGGTACGAGCAGTACTTC. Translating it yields CASGLVGRTGRYEQYF.

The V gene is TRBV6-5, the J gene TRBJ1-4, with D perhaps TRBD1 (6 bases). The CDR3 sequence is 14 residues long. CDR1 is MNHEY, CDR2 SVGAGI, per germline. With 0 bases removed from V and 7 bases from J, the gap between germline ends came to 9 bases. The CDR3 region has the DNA TGTGCCAGCAGTTACTCCACAGGGCCTGAAAAACTGTTTTTT. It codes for CASSYSTGPEKLFF.

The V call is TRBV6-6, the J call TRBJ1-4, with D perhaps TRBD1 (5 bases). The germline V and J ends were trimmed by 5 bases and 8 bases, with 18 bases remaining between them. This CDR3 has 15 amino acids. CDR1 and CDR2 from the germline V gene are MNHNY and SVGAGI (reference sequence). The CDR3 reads CASSPLGALGEKLFF. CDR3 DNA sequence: TGTGCCAGCAGTCCGCTTGGGGCCCTCGGGGAAAAACTGTTTTTT.

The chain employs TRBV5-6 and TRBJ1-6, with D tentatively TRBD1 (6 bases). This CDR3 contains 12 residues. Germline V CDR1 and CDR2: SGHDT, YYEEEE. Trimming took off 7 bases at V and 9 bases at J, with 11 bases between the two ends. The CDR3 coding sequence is TGTGCCAGCCTCGGAGGGGGTTCACCCCTCCACTTT. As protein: CASLGGGSPLHF.

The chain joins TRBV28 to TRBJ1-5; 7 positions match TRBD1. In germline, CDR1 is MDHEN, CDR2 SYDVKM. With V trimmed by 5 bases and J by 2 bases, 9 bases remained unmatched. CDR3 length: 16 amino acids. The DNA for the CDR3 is TGTGCCAGCAGTCCCCTTAAGGGGGCGGGCAATCAGCCCCAGCATTTT. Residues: CASSPLKGAGNQPQHF.

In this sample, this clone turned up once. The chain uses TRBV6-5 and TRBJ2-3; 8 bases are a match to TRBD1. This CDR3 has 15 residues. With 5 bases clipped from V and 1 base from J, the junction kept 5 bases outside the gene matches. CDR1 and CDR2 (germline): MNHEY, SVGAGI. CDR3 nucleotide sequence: TGTGCCAGCAGTACCCGACAGGGGCGCACAGATACGCAGTATTTT. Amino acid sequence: CASSTRQGRTDTQYF.

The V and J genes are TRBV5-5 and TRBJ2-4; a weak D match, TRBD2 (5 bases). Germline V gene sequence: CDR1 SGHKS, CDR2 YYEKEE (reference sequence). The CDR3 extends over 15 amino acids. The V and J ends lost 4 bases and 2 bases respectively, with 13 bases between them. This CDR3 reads CASSRHGETKNIQYF. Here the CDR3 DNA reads TGTGCCAGCAGCCGTCACGGGGAAACCAAAAACATTCAGTACTTC. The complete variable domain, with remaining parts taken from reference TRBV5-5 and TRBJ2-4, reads DAGVTQSPTHLIKTRGQQVTLRCSPISGHKSVSWYQQVLGQGPQFIFQYYEKEERGRGNFPDRFSARQFPNYSSELNVNALLLGDSALYLCASSRHGETKNIQYFGAGTRLSVL.

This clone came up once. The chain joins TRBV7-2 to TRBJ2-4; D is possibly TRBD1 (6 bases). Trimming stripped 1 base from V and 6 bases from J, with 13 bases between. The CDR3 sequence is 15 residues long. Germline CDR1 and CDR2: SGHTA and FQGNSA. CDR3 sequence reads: CASSLDGSTGNIQYF. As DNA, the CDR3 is TGTGCCAGCAGCTTAGACGGTTCGACAGGAAACATTCAGTACTTC.

The DNA for the CDR3 is TGTGCCAGCAGTGACTCGATGAATGCGGAGGGGGCCACTGAAGCTTTCTTT. Amino acid sequence: CASSDSMNAEGATEAFF. This chain joins TRBV6-4 and TRBJ1-1; TRBD1 aligns across 7 bases. The CDR3 has 17 amino acids. J was trimmed by 4 bases and V by 0 bases; bases with no gene match: 11. CDR1 and CDR2 (germline): MRHNA, SNTAGT.

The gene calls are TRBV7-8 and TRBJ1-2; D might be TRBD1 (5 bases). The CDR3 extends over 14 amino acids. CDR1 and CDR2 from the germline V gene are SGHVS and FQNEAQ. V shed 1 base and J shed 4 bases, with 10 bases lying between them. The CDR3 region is CASSLGGRAYGYTF. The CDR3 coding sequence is TGTGCCAGCAGCTTAGGGGGCAGGGCCTATGGCTACACCTTC.

Written as DNA, the CDR3 is TGCGCCAGCAGCTGGGGGACAGGTCCAGGCAATGAGCAGTTCTTC. Protein product: CASSWGTGPGNEQFF. V gene TRBV5-1 combines with J gene TRBJ2-1, with TRBD1 matching 8 bases. V gave up 3 bases and J gave up 6 bases; unmatched junction bases: 8. In germline, CDR1 is SGHRS, CDR2 YFSETQ. The CDR3 is 15 amino acids. Full variable domain (outside the CDR3, taken from reference TRBV5-1 and TRBJ2-1): KAGVTQTPRYLIKTRGQQVTLSCSPISGHRSVSWYQQTPGQGLQFLFEYFSETQRNKGNFPGRFSGRQFSNSRSEMNVSTLELGDSALYLCASSWGTGPGNEQFFGPGTRLTVL.

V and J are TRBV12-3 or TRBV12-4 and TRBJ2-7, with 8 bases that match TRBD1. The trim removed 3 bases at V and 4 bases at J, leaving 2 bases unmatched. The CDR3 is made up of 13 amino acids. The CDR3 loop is CASSFNRGYEQYF. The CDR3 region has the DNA TGTGCCAGCAGTTTCAACAGGGGGTACGAGCAGTACTTC.

CDR3 nucleotide sequence: TGTGCCAGCAGCGGCACCAACTACAATGAGCAGTTCTTC. Translation gives CASSGTNYNEQFF. The chain uses TRBV12-3 or TRBV12-4 and TRBJ2-1; D not certain. The CDR3 sequence is 13 residues long. V lost 6 bases to trimming and J lost 3 bases, with 9 bases between them.

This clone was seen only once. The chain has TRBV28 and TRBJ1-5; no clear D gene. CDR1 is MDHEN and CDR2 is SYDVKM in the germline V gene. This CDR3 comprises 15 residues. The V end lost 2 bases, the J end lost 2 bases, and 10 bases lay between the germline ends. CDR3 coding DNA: TGTGCCAGCAGTTTAGTCGGGTTACGCAATCAGCCCCAGCATTTT. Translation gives CASSLVGLRNQPQHF. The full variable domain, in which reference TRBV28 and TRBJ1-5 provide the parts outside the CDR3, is DVKVTQSSRYLVKRTGEKVFLECVQDMDHENMFWYRQDPGLGLRLIYFSYDVKMKEKGDIPEGYSVSREKKERFSLILESASTNQTSMYLCASSLVGLRNQPQHFGDGTRLSIL.

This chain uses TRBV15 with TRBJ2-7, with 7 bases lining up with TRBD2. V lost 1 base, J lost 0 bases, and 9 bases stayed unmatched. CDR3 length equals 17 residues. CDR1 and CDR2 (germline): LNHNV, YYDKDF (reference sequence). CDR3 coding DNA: TGTGCCACCAGCAGAGTCCCTAGCGGTTATAGCTCCTACGAGCAGTACTTC. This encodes CATSRVPSGYSSYEQYF.

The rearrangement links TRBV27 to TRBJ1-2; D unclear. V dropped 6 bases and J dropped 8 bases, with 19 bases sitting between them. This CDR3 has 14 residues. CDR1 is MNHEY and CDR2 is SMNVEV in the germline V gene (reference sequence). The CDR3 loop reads CASSSSAGRTGYTF. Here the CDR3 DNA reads TGTGCCAGCAGCTCCTCCGCGGGTCGCACGGGCTACACCTTC.